This T cell receptor beta chain was retrieved from a study of cytomegalovirus exposure and HLA in healthy donors. The PCR had 60 Vbeta and 13 Jbeta primers. This table comes from immunoSEQ multiplex PCR, and its TCRdb copy is limited to in-frame clones, with some not included. Of roughly 180,000 clones listed, roughly 80% are singletons. Study-level results: There were some 150 TCR beta chains listed as cytomegalovirus-associated. Most TCR sequences were uncommon, yet certain public TCRs appeared in many donors.

Per the germline V gene, CDR1 is SGHDT and CDR2 is YYEEEE. The CDR3 runs 11 residues. Trimming pared 6 bases from V and 6 bases from J, leaving 10 bases between. In the case of this clone: Its antigen is currently unknown.

Sequences were obtained from PBMCs. The rearrangement uses TRBV5-6 and TRBJ2-7; D gene ambiguous. The TCR comes from a man aged 30 to 45 in good health and CMV-seropositive. Here the CDR3 DNA reads TGTGCCAGCACCCGGTTGTCCGAGCAGTACTTC. As protein: CASTRLSEQYF.